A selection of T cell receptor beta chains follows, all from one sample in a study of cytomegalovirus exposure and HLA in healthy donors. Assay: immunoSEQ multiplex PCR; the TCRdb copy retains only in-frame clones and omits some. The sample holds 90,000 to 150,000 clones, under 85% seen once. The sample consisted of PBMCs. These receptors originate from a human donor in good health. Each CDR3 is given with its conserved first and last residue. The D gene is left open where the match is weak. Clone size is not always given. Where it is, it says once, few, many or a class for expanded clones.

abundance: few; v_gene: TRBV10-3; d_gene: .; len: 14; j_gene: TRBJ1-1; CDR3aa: CAIPRVRGGAEAFF; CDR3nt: TGTGCCATCCCCCGAGTTAGGGGGGGGGCTGAAGCTTTCTTT
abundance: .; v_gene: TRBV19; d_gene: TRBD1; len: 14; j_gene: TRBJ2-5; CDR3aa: CASSTGQVKETQYF; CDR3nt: TGTGCCAGTAGTACAGGACAGGTGAAAGAGACCCAGTACTTC
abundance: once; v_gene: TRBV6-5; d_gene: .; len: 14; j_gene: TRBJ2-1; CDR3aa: CASSPKIDHNEQFF; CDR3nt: TGTGCCAGCAGTCCTAAGATCGATCACAATGAGCAGTTCTTC
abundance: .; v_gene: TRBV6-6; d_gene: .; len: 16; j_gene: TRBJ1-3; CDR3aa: CASSSQGLSSGNTIYF; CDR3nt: TGTGCCAGCAGTTCCCAGGGACTAAGCTCTGGAAACACCATATATTTT
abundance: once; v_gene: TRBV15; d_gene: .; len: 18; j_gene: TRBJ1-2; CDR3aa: CATSRDGRREKAPYGYTF; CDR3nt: TGTGCCACCAGCAGAGATGGGAGGCGAGAAAAGGCCCCGTATGGCTACACCTTC
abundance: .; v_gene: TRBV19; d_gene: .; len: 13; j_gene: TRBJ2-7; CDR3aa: CASSTQGTYEQYF; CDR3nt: TGTGCCAGTAGTACCCAGGGTACCTACGAGCAGTACTTC
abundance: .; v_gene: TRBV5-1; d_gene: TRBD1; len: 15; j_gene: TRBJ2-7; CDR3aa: CASSIDYRGPYEQYF; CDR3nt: TGCGCCAGCAGCATCGACTACAGGGGGCCCTACGAGCAGTACTTC
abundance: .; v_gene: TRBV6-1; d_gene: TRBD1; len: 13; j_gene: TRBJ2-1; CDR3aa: CASSWNRGNEQFF; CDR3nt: TGTGCCAGCTCATGGAACAGGGGCAATGAGCAGTTCTTC
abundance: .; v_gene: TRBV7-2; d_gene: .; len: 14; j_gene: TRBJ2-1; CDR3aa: CATPSGDNANEQFF; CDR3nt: TGTGCCACCCCGTCCGGGGACAATGCTAATGAGCAGTTCTTC
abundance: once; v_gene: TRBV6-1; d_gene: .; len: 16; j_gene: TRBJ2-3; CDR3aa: CASSESGTISTDTQYF; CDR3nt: TGTGCCAGCAGTGAATCGGGGACAATTAGCACAGATACGCAGTATTTT
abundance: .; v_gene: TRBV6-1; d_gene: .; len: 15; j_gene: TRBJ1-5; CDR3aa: CASSEARGGNQPQHF; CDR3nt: TGTGCCAGCAGTGAAGCCCGGGGAGGGAATCAGCCCCAGCATTTT
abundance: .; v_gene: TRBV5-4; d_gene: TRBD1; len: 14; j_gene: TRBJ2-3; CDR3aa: CASLIGGATDTQYF; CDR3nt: TGTGCCAGCTTAATAGGGGGCGCGACAGATACGCAGTATTTT
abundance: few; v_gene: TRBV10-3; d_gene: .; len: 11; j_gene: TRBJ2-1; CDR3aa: CAISEGQEQFF; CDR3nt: TGTGCCATCAGTGAGGGGCAGGAGCAGTTCTTC
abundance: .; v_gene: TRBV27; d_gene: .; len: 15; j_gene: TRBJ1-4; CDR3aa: CASSSGRPTNEKLFF; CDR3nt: TGTGCCAGCAGTTCCGGGAGACCAACTAATGAAAAACTGTTTTTT
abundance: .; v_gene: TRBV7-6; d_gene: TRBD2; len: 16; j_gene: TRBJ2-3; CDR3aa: CASSAAGTRNTDTQYF; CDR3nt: TGTGCCAGCAGCGCGGCCGGGACTAGAAACACAGATACGCAGTATTTT
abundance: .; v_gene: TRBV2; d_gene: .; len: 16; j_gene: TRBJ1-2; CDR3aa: CASSEGEAGRGYGYTF; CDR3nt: TGTGCCAGCAGTGAAGGGGAGGCGGGTAGGGGCTATGGCTACACCTTC
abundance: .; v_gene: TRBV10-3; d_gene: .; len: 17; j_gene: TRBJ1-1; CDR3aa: CAISESGTRQGRTEAFF; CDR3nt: TGTGCCATCAGTGAGTCCGGCACGCGGCAGGGTAGGACTGAAGCTTTCTTT